This T cell receptor (beta chain) was captured by sequencing in a study of OX40 agonist ivuxolimab in advanced cancers. Study-wide context: Participants could have had prior anti-PD-1, anti-PD-L1 or anti-CTLA-4 therapy, and 40% had some.

On this clone: Its cognate antigen is unknown.

The CDR3 has 16 amino acids. Germline CDR1 and CDR2: MNHEY and SMNVEV (reference sequence). The V gene lost 7 bases and the J gene lost 1 base, with 16 bases spanning the gap. TCRdb keeps only in-frame clones here, not all; method: immunoSEQ multiplex PCR. Of under 40,000 clones listed, over 65% are singletons. Study results and limitations: There were, on average, more expanded clones in CD8+ T cells than in CD4+.

The specimen was CD4+ or CD8+ T cells sorted from blood, collected in a trial of the OX40 agonist ivuxolimab. The chain is built from TRBV27 and TRBJ2-2, with D perhaps TRBD2 (6 bases). The clonotype was recovered from an adult with an advanced solid tumor such as melanoma, head and neck, liver or kidney cancer. CDR3: CASTLMSSGNTGELFF. The CDR3 coding sequence is TGTGCCAGCACCCTAATGAGTAGCGGGAACACCGGGGAGCTGTTTTTT.